This is a list of T cell receptor beta chains from one sample in a study of response to subunit inactivated influenza vaccine. Using its own MiXCR run on the RT-PCR reads, TCRdb lists one record per CDR3 protein. This sample has hundreds of thousands of distinct CDR3 sequences; less than 20% occur once, and the top ten carry under 14%. Sequencing used PBMCs from blood, obtained roughly 12 days after vaccination. The receptors were sampled from a man aged 45-60 years who received an inactivated influenza vaccine. The CDR3 runs from the conserved cysteine through the conserved F or W. The D gene is left open where the match is weak.

>TRBV3-1|TRBD1|TRBJ1-4
CASSQMGQGTGKLFF
>TRBV6-5|NA|TRBJ2-7
CASMAEYEQYF
>TRBV27|NA|TRBJ1-5
CASNTRPTDQPQHF
>TRBV5-1|NA|TRBJ2-3
CASSFGASTTDTQYF
>TRBV2|NA|TRBJ2-3
CASHRVQRADTQYF
>TRBV5-1|TRBD1|TRBJ2-1
CASSPRGGTGGRHEQFF
>TRBV20-1|TRBD1|TRBJ1-1
CSAQGGTEAFF
>TRBV18|NA|TRBJ1-5
CASSPRDGPNQPQHF
>TRBV20-1|NA|TRBJ2-5
CSAPWVSRETQYF
>TRBV12-3/TRBV12-4|NA|TRBJ2-2
CASSSGTPDTGELFF
>TRBV29-1|TRBD1|TRBJ2-5
CSVAGTGGLFQETQYF